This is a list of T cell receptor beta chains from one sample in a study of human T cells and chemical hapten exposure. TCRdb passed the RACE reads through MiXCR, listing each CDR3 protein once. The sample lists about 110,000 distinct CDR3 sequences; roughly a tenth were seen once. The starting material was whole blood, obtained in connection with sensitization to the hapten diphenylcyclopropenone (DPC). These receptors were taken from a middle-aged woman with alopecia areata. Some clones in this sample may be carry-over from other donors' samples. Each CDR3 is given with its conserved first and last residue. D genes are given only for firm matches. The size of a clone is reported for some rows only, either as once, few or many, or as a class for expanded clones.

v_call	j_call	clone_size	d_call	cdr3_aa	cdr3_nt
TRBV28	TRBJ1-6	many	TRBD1	CASSSPTGGHNSPLHF	TGTGCCAGCAGTTCGCCGACAGGGGGCCATAATTCACCCCTCCACTTT
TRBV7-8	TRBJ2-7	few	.	CASSLVPGNVYEQYF	TGTGCCAGCAGCTTAGTCCCAGGAAACGTCTACGAGCAGTACTTC
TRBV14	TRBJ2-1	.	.	CASSQGRLTGRGYNEQFF	TGTGCCAGCAGCCAAGGCCGGCTCACCGGAAGGGGCTACAATGAGCAGTTCTTC
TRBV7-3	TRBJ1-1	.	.	CASSPIRETEAFF	TGTGCCAGCAGCCCTATCAGGGAAACTGAAGCTTTCTTT
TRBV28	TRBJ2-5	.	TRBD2	CASSRPGGIETQYF	TGTGCCAGCAGCCGCCCGGGGGGGATTGAGACCCAGTACTTC
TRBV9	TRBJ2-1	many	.	CASSVGSRSYNEQFF	TGTGCCAGCAGCGTAGGATCTAGGTCCTACAATGAGCAGTTCTTC
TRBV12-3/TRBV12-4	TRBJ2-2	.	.	CASSLNREYGELFF	TGTGCCAGCAGTTTAAACAGGGAGTACGGGGAGCTGTTTTTT
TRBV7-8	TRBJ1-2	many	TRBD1	CASTGQDPNYGYTF	TGTGCCAGCACCGGACAGGATCCTAACTATGGCTACACCTTC
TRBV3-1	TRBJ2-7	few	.	CASSQERQVYYEQYF	TGTGCCAGCAGCCAAGAACGGCAGGTATACTACGAGCAGTACTTC
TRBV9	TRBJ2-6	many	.	CASSAWPRSSGANVLTF	TGTGCCAGCAGCGCCTGGCCCAGATCCTCTGGGGCCAACGTCCTGACTTTC
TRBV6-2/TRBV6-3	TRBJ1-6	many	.	CASSYAAVSSYNSPLHF	TGTGCCAGCAGTTACGCGGCAGTATCCTCCTATAATTCACCCCTCCACTTT
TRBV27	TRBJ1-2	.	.	CASSPLGVNYTF	TGTGCCAGCAGTCCCCTGGGGGTCAACTACACCTTC
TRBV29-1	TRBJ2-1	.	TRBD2	CSVEDPRLAGPEQFF	TGCAGCGTTGAAGATCCCCGACTAGCGGGCCCTGAGCAGTTCTTC
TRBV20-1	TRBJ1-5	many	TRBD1	CSATVPGTGGRQPQHF	TGCAGTGCTACTGTACCCGGGACAGGGGGCCGTCAGCCCCAGCATTTT
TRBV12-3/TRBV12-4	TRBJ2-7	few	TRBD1	CASSLTGGRGYEQYF	TGTGCCAGCAGTCTCACAGGGGGCAGGGGGTACGAGCAGTACTTC
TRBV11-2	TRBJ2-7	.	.	CASSLSSQGGSYEQYF	TGTGCCAGCAGCTTGTCCTCACAGGGGGGGTCCTACGAGCAGTACTTC
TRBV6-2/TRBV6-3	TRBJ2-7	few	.	CASSPIIYEQYF	TGTGCCAGCAGCCCTATCATCTACGAGCAGTACTTC
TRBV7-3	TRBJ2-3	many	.	CASSLTSADTQYF	TGTGCCAGCAGCTTAACGTCGGCAGATACGCAGTATTTT
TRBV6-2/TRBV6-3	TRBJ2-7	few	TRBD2	CASSYGLAGVYEQYF	TGTGCCAGCAGTTACGGACTAGCGGGGGTCTACGAGCAGTACTTC
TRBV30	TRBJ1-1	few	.	CALGHRGAMNTEAFF	TGTGCCTTAGGCCATCGGGGCGCAATGAACACTGAAGCTTTCTTT